This T cell receptor beta chain was captured in a study of shared clonotypes between healthy human individuals. In the case of this clone: What it recognizes is unknown.

CD45RO-negative CD8 cells positively selected for CCR7 made up the naive population, which excluded terminally differentiated effector memory CD45RA+ cells. The study drew all its donors from Caucasian adults living in Nashville, Tennessee. Germline trimming cut 4 bases from V and 7 bases from J; bases unmatched to any gene: 14. This CDR3 has 17 residues. Germline values: CDR1 SQVTM, CDR2 ANQGSEA. Study-wide results and limits: In contrast to clonotypes shared by all four donors, non-shared clonotypes had lower generation probabilities.

The protocol was immunoSEQ multiplex PCR, while the TCRdb copy is restricted to in-frame clones and leaves out a portion. Altogether under 1 million clones are present, nearly 95% being singletons, with the ten largest covering more than 20%. The gene calls are TRBV29-1 and TRBJ2-5, with 14 bases identical to TRBD2. Sequencing used naive CD8+ T cells sorted from blood. The receptor was derived from a man under 40 in good health. The CDR3: CSVVSGTSGSEWGTQYF. In nucleotides, the CDR3 is TGCAGCGTTGTGTCCGGGACTAGCGGGAGCGAGTGGGGGACCCAGTACTTC.